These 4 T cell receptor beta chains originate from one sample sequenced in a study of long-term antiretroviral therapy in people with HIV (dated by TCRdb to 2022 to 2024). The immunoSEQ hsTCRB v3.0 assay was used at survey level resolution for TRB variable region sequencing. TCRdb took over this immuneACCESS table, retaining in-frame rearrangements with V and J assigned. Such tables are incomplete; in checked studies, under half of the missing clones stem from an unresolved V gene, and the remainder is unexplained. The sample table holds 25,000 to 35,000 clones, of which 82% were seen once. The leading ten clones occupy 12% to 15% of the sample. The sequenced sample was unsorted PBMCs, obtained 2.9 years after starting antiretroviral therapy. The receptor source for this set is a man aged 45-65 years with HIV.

In DNA, the CDR3 is TGTGCCAGCGCAGCGGGGGCCTACAATGAGCAGTTCTTC. Translating it yields CASAAGAYNEQFF. This chain joins TRBV6-4 and TRBJ2-1; 8 positions agree with TRBD2. CDR3 size: 13 residues. Germline values: CDR1 MRHNA, CDR2 SNTAGT. J lost 2 bases, V lost 8 bases, and 2 bases had no gene match.

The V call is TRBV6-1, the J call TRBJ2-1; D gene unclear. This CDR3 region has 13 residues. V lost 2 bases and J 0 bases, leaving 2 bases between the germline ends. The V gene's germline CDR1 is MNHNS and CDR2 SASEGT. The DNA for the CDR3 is TGTGCCAGCAGTGAAAGCTCCTACAATGAGCAGTTCTTC. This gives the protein CASSESSYNEQFF.

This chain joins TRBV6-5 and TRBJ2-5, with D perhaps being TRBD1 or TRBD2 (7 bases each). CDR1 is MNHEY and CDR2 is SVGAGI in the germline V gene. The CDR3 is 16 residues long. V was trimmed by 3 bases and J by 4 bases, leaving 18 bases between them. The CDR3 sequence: CASSYNARGGRETQYF. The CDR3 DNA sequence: TGTGCCAGCAGTTATAATGCCAGGGGGGGACGAGAGACCCAGTACTTC.

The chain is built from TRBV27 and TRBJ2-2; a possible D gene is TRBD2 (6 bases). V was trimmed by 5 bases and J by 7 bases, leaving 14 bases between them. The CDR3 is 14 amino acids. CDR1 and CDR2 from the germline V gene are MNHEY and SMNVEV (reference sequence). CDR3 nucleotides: TGTGCCAGCAGTGCCCGACTAGGGATCGGGGAGCTGTTTTTT. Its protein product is CASSARLGIGELFF.